This record concerns one T cell receptor beta chain sequence. The data belong to a study of blood T cell repertoires in COVID-19. Study details: The United States, Italy and Spain were the sources of the acute and convalescent COVID-19 samples. The analysed material was cDNA or gDNA that came from T cells, B-cell-depleted T cells, or PBMCs.

Under the authors' procedure: Amplification from reference gene primers served as the basis for estimated nucleated cell counts. The protocol was immunoSEQ multiplex PCR, while the TCRdb copy is restricted to in-frame clones and leaves out a portion. Clone size and the V and J calls come from that table; the DNA yielded D and trimming. The sample has 100,000 to 150,000 clones; 69% are singletons. V was trimmed by 1 base and J by 7 bases, leaving 10 bases between them. Germline V gene lookup returns CDR1 LNHDA and CDR2 SQIVND (reference sequence). CDR3 size: 13 residues. This sequence was found in a woman aged 70-85 years with acute or convalescent COVID-19. Sequencing used peripheral blood. The V and J genes are TRBV19 and TRBJ1-2; D is undetermined. As DNA, the CDR3 is TGTGCCAGTAGTATAGGGGCAAGCCCTGGCTACACCTTC. Protein sequence: CASSIGASPGYTF.